This TCR beta chain was profiled in a study of blood T cell repertoires in COVID-19. Study details: COVID-19 samples, acute and convalescent, were from the United States, Italy and Spain. In each case, the material was cDNA or gDNA derived from T cells, B-cell-depleted T cells, or PBMCs.

Authors' methods: Amplification of reference gene primers was used by the study to estimate nucleated cell counts. The table came from immunoSEQ multiplex PCR; TCRdb's copy has only in-frame clones and leaves some out. The V and J calls and clone size are taken from that table; D and trimming were inferred from the DNA. The sample includes over 130,000 clones, 86% of them seen just once. This clone was seen a single time. This TCR was sampled from a man aged 70 or older with acute or convalescent COVID-19. Material: peripheral blood.

The CDR3 DNA reads as TGTGCCAGCAGCCAAGATGAGGGACTAGAAAATGAGCAGTTCTTC. Amino acid sequence: CASSQDEGLENEQFF. The gene calls are TRBV3-1 (or the pseudogene TRBV3-2) and TRBJ2-1; 8 nucleotides match TRBD2. Germline CDR1 reads LGHDT; CDR2 reads YNNKEL (reference sequence). The CDR3 sequence is 15 residues long. Trimming removed 0 bases from V and 7 bases from J; junction bases left unmatched: 5.